The 21 T cell receptor beta chains below come from one sample, sequenced in a study of blood T cell repertoires in COVID-19. Sequenced by immunoSEQ multiplex PCR; TCRdb stores in-frame clones only, minus some. Among about 240,000 clones, 70% to 85% were seen once, and the ten largest hold about 9.5%. Sequenced material: peripheral blood. The receptors were sampled from a woman over 75 with acute or convalescent COVID-19.

The V gene is TRBV3-1 (or the pseudogene TRBV3-2), the J gene TRBJ1-3; D gene ambiguous. The length of the CDR3 is 16 residues. V lost 4 bases to trimming and J lost 0 bases, with 13 bases between them. CDR1 and CDR2 from the germline V gene are LGHDT and YNNKEL (reference sequence). CDR3 nucleotide sequence: TGTGCCAGCAGCCTCGACGGGGTTAGCTCTGGAAACACCATATATTTT. Amino acids: CASSLDGVSSGNTIYF.

The V call is TRBV27, the J call TRBJ1-1, with D possibly being TRBD1 (5 bases). V was trimmed by 4 bases and J by 0 bases, leaving 9 bases between them. CDR3 length: 14 amino acids. Germline CDR1 is MNHEY and CDR2 is SMNVEV (reference sequence). This CDR3 is CASSSPTVNTEAFF. The CDR3 DNA reads as TGTGCCAGCAGTTCCCCGACAGTGAACACTGAAGCTTTCTTT.

The CDR3 protein is CASSLPGDTGELFF. DNA for the CDR3: TGTGCCAGCAGCTTGCCAGGGGACACCGGGGAGCTGTTTTTT. The V call is TRBV5-4, the J call TRBJ2-2; tentatively, D is TRBD1 (6 bases). This CDR3 has 14 residues. V shed 1 base and J shed 3 bases, with 7 bases lying between them. Germline CDR1 SGHNT, CDR2 YYREEE (reference sequence).

This sequence joins TRBV3-1 (or the pseudogene TRBV3-2) and TRBJ2-3; 7 nucleotides align to TRBD2. Germline V lookup: CDR1 LGHDT, CDR2 YNNKEL (reference sequence). CDR3 size: 13 residues. Trimming took 8 bases from V and 4 from J; bases not matched to a gene: 6. CDR3 sequence: CASAEAGPDTQYF. The CDR3 region has the DNA TGTGCCAGCGCGGAAGCGGGGCCAGATACGCAGTATTTT.

The CDR3 loop is CASSELVLKETQYF. DNA for the CDR3: TGTGCCAGCAGTGAATTGGTACTAAAAGAGACCCAGTACTTC. The chain uses TRBV6-1 and TRBJ2-5; D remains unclear. From germline, CDR1 is MNHNS and CDR2 SASEGT. Between the trimmed V and J ends, which lost 2 bases and 3 bases, there was a span of 10 bases. The CDR3 totals 14 residues.

The chain carries TRBV24-1 and TRBJ1-1; D gene ambiguous. The CDR3 has 13 amino acids. V lost 1 base and J 1 base, leaving 3 bases between the germline ends. Germline V CDR1 and CDR2: KGHDR, SFDVKD. The CDR3 sequence: CATSDFGNTEAFF. Written as DNA, the CDR3 is TGTGCCACCAGTGATTTCGGGAACACTGAAGCTTTCTTT.

This clone appeared once. The rearrangement uses TRBV28 and TRBJ1-3; 11 bases fit TRBD1. V lost 7 bases to trimming and J lost 8 bases; unmatched junction nucleotides: 10. This CDR3 region has 15 residues. In germline, CDR1 is MDHEN, CDR2 SYDVKM. The CDR3 spells CASTTRGQGGYTIYF. The CDR3 DNA sequence: TGTGCCAGCACTACCCGGGGACAGGGGGGTTACACCATATATTTT. Variable domain in full (rest from reference TRBV28 and TRBJ1-3): DVKVTQSSRYLVKRTGEKVFLECVQDMDHENMFWYRQDPGLGLRLIYFSYDVKMKEKGDIPEGYSVSREKKERFSLILESASTNQTSMYLCASTTRGQGGYTIYFGEGSWLTVV.

There are a few counts of this clone. The rearrangement joins TRBV3-1 (or the pseudogene TRBV3-2) to TRBJ2-1; D possibly corresponds to TRBD1 (5 bases). Germline V lookup: CDR1 LGHDT, CDR2 YNNKEL (reference sequence). Between the trimmed V and J ends, which lost 5 bases and 13 bases, there was a span of 18 bases. This CDR3 has 13 amino acids. CDR3 sequence reads: CASSSKRGQPQFF. In DNA form, the CDR3 reads TGTGCCAGCAGCTCCAAACGAGGACAACCCCAGTTCTTC.

The V gene is TRBV3-1 (or the pseudogene TRBV3-2), the J gene TRBJ2-7; 7 nucleotides match TRBD2. V lost 1 base and J lost 5; bases outside the gene matches: 14. This CDR3 region has 17 residues. The germline V gene encodes CDR1 LGHDT and CDR2 YNNKEL (reference sequence). The CDR3: CASSQAPQGGGRNEQYF. The CDR3 DNA reads TGTGCCAGCAGCCAAGCCCCACAAGGCGGGGGTAGGAACGAGCAGTACTTC.

This clone came up a few times. This chain uses TRBV4-2 with TRBJ2-3, with a possible D match to TRBD2 (6 bases). The CDR3 has 16 amino acids. Trimming stripped 4 bases from V and 3 bases from J, with 17 bases between. The germline V gene has CDR1 LGHNA and CDR2 YNFKEQ. CDR3 loop: CASSLVVRGMTDTQYF. The CDR3 DNA follows: TGTGCCAGCAGCCTCGTTGTCCGGGGGATGACAGATACGCAGTATTTT.

This rearrangement joins TRBV27 to TRBJ1-5, with TRBD1 identical over 9 bases. The germline CDR1 and CDR2 sequences are MNHEY and SMNVEV (reference sequence). J lost 2 bases, V lost 6 bases, and 2 bases had no gene match. The CDR3 contains 14 residues. The CDR3 bases are TGTGCCAGCAGGGGACAGGGCGGCAATCAGCCCCAGCATTTT. Translated: CASRGQGGNQPQHF.

The chain links TRBV7-6 to TRBJ2-3; 10 bases align to TRBD2. J gave up 2 bases and V 2 bases, and 16 bases lay outside the gene matches. The length of the CDR3 is 20 residues. Germline V CDR1 and CDR2: SGHVS, FNYEAQ. CDR3 in amino acids: CASSLRSSGGDKISTDTQYF. CDR3 nucleotide sequence: TGTGCCAGCAGCTTACGATCTAGCGGGGGCGATAAAATCTCCACAGATACGCAGTATTTT. Based on the CDR3 plus reference TRBV7-6 and TRBJ2-3, the full variable domain is GAGVSQSPRYKVTKRGQDVALRCDPISGHVSLYWYRQALGQGPEFLTYFNYEAQQDKSGLPNDRFSAERPEGSISTLTIQRTEQRDSAMYRCASSLRSSGGDKISTDTQYFGPGTRLTVL.

CDR3 sequence reads: CASSLELATGELFF. The CDR3 nucleotides are TGCGCCAGCAGCTTGGAACTAGCTACCGGGGAGCTGTTTTTT. The chain has TRBV5-1 and TRBJ2-2; perhaps TRBD2 as D (6 bases). Trimming took 0 bases from V and 5 from J, leaving 8 bases between them. The CDR3 has 14 residues. Germline CDR1 and CDR2: SGHRS and YFSETQ.

V is TRBV12-5 and J is TRBJ1-1; D is perhaps TRBD1 (5 bases). Germline values: CDR1 LGHNT, CDR2 FRNRAP. The CDR3 is made up of 15 amino acids. Trimming removed 3 bases from V and 1 base from J, with 12 bases in between. The CDR3: CASGFGAGPNTEAFF. The CDR3 bases are TGTGCTAGTGGTTTTGGGGCAGGGCCGAACACTGAAGCTTTCTTT. Full variable domain (outside the CDR3, taken from reference TRBV12-5 and TRBJ1-1): DARVTQTPRHKVTEMGQEVTMRCQPILGHNTVFWYRQTMMQGLELLAYFRNRAPLDDSGMPKDRFSAEMPDATLATLKIQPSEPRDSAVYFCASGFGAGPNTEAFFGQGTRLTVV.

V and J are TRBV6-4 and TRBJ1-6; D not certain. CDR1 is MRHNA and CDR2 is SNTAGT in the germline V gene. This CDR3 comprises 13 residues. Trimming took 3 bases from V and 5 from J, leaving 5 bases between them. CDR3 sequence reads: CASSELHNSPLHF. The DNA for the CDR3 is TGTGCCAGCAGTGAACTGCATAATTCACCCCTCCACTTT.

The sample holds one count of this clone. V usage is TRBV9 and J usage is TRBJ2-2, with 11 bases fitting TRBD1. CDR1 is SGDLS and CDR2 is YYNGEE in the germline V gene. This CDR3 has 18 amino acids. After removal of 4 bases from V and 3 bases from J, the junction contained 11 bases not matched to a gene. Here the CDR3 reads CASSPRTGGASDTGELFF. For the CDR3, the DNA is TGTGCCAGCAGCCCCAGGACAGGGGGCGCATCTGACACCGGGGAGCTGTTTTTT.

V gene TRBV28 combines with J gene TRBJ1-5; 7 positions agree with TRBD1. From germline, CDR1 is MDHEN and CDR2 SYDVKM. Trimming at V came to 4 bases and at J to 4 bases, leaving 7 bases not matched to a gene. The CDR3 is 15 residues long. The chain's CDR3 is CASSSADRVNQPQHF. The CDR3 region has the DNA TGTGCCAGCAGTTCCGCCGACAGGGTAAATCAGCCCCAGCATTTT. Combining the CDR3 with reference TRBV28 and TRBJ1-5 gives the whole variable domain DVKVTQSSRYLVKRTGEKVFLECVQDMDHENMFWYRQDPGLGLRLIYFSYDVKMKEKGDIPEGYSVSREKKERFSLILESASTNQTSMYLCASSSADRVNQPQHFGDGTRLSIL.

CDR3 protein: CASSLGGSPLHF. CDR3 bases: TGTGCCAGCAGCTTAGGGGGCTCACCCCTCCACTTT. The chain has TRBV7-9 and TRBJ1-6; a weak D match, TRBD1 (5 bases). The CDR3 extends over 12 amino acids. Looked up from germline, CDR1 is SEHNR and CDR2 is FQNEAQ (reference sequence). V was pared by 1 base and J by 10 bases, with 5 bases between.

Notes on this clone: The same CDR3 is also encoded by other DNA sequences in this sample. This chain links TRBV27 with TRBJ2-5; 11 bases are a match to TRBD1. Germline V gene sequence: CDR1 MNHEY, CDR2 SMNVEV (reference sequence). J lost 5 bases, V lost 5 bases, and 4 bases had no gene match. The CDR3 has 14 amino acids. Here the CDR3 reads CASSLDRGRETQYF. The CDR3 DNA follows: TGTGCCAGCAGTCTGGACAGGGGGCGCGAGACCCAGTACTTC.

The J gene is TRBJ1-6, the V gene TRBV3-1 (or the pseudogene TRBV3-2); the D gene is possibly TRBD1 (6 bases). The germline CDR1 and CDR2 sequences are LGHDT and YNNKEL (reference sequence). V was clipped by 5 bases and J by 7 bases, with 9 bases between them. The CDR3 sequence is 13 residues long. CDR3 residues: CASSDTGNSPLHF. The CDR3 DNA is TGTGCCAGCAGCGATACAGGGAATTCACCCCTCCACTTT.

The chain joins TRBV12-5 to TRBJ2-1, with TRBD2 matching 14 bases. V was clipped by 2 bases and J by 0 bases; unmatched bases: 9. The CDR3 is made up of 20 amino acids. The germline CDR1 and CDR2 sequences are LGHNT and FRNRAP. CDR3 nucleotide sequence: TGTGCTAGTGGTTTGCCGCAGGGGACTAGCGGGGGTAGCTCCTACAATGAGCAGTTCTTC. This codes for CASGLPQGTSGGSSYNEQFF.